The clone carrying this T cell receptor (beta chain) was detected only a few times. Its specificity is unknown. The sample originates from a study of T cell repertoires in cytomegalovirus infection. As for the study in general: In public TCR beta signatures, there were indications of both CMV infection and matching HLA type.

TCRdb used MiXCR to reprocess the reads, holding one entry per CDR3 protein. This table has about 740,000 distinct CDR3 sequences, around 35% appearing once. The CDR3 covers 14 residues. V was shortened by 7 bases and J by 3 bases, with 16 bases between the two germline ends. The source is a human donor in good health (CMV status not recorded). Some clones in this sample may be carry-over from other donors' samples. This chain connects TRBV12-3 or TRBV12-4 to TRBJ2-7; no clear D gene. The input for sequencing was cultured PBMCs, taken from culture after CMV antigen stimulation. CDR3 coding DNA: TGTGCCAGCACCGACTCGATAACCAGCTACGAGCAGTACTTC. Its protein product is CASTDSITSYEQYF.